Shown below are 24 T cell receptor beta chains from a single sample sequenced in a study of blood T cell repertoires in COVID-19. The data were produced by immunoSEQ multiplex PCR, yet TCRdb's version contains in-frame clones alone and is incomplete. The sample shows a few hundred thousand clones, roughly 88% of them seen only once. The sample comprised peripheral blood. The receptors originated from a woman between 40 and 50 years old who had recovered from COVID-19.

V usage is TRBV11-3 and J usage is TRBJ2-2, with D possibly TRBD2 on 6 matching bases. V was trimmed by 0 bases and J by 5 bases, leaving 16 bases between them. CDR1 and CDR2 from the germline V gene are SGHNT and YENEEA. The CDR3 runs to 17 residues. CDR3 region: CASSLEGGGSGTGELFF. The CDR3 nucleotides read TGTGCCAGCAGCTTAGAGGGGGGAGGTTCCGGAACCGGGGAGCTGTTTTTT.

The chain links TRBV5-4 to TRBJ2-7; 7 nucleotides align to TRBD1. The CDR3 covers 15 residues. Germline V CDR1 and CDR2: SGHNT, YYREEE (reference sequence). Germline trimming cut 1 base from V and 2 bases from J; bases unmatched to any gene: 6. The CDR3 sequence: CASSLSGTEPYEQYF. CDR3 nucleotide sequence: TGTGCCAGCAGCTTGTCCGGGACAGAACCCTACGAGCAGTACTTC.

Only a few counts were recorded for this clone. Written as DNA, the CDR3 is TGTGCCAGCAGCTCGGAGATCGCTAGCGGGTTCACAGATACGCAGTATTTT. Translation: CASSSEIASGFTDTQYF. This chain joins TRBV7-2 and TRBJ2-3, with 8 nucleotides matching TRBD2. This CDR3 is built from 17 residues. Trimming cost V 4 bases and J 2 bases; bases outside gene matches: 11. The germline CDR1 and CDR2 sequences are SGHTA and FQGNSA. The complete variable domain, with remaining parts taken from reference TRBV7-2 and TRBJ2-3, reads GAGVSQSPSNKVTEKGKDVELRCDPISGHTALYWYRQSLGQGLEFLIYFQGNSAPDKSGLPSDRFSAERTGGSVSTLTIQRTQQEDSAVYLCASSSEIASGFTDTQYFGPGTRLTVL.

About this clone: Its ends do not fully match the called genes, so a read error is possible. The CDR3 bases are TGTGCCACTAGTCCCATGCAGGGGTTTGGCTACACCTTC. It is translated as CATSPMQGFGYTF. V usage is TRBV19 and J usage is TRBJ1-2; perhaps TRBD1 as D (6 bases). CDR1 is LNHDA and CDR2 is SQIVND in the germline V gene (reference sequence). The CDR3 loop spans 13 amino acids.

V and J are TRBV5-8 and TRBJ2-1; possibly TRBD2 for D (5 bases). The CDR3 contains 17 residues. V lost 2 bases and J lost 0, with 15 bases in between. Per germline, CDR1 SGHTS and CDR2 YDEGEE. This CDR3 is CASSLTYGRDSYNEQFF. CDR3 DNA: TGTGCCAGCAGCTTAACATACGGCCGGGACTCCTACAATGAGCAGTTCTTC. The variable domain in full, with the rest retrieved from reference TRBV5-8 and TRBJ2-1, is EAGVTQSPTHLIKTRGQQATLRCSPISGHTSVYWYQQALGLGLQFLLWYDEGEERNRGNFPPRFSGRQFPNYSSELNVNALELEDSALYLCASSLTYGRDSYNEQFFGPGTRLTVL.

This clone showed up just once. This sequence joins TRBV3-1 (or the pseudogene TRBV3-2) and TRBJ1-4; D is perhaps TRBD1 (5 bases). Germline lookup yields CDR1 LGHDT and CDR2 YNNKEL (reference sequence). V lost 2 bases and J 7 bases, leaving 14 bases between the germline ends. The CDR3 extends over 15 amino acids. CDR3 loop: CASSQIQGWAEKLFF. DNA for the CDR3: TGTGCCAGCAGCCAAATCCAGGGATGGGCTGAAAAACTGTTTTTT.

This chain joins TRBV19 and TRBJ1-1; D not certain. Germline lookup yields CDR1 LNHDA and CDR2 SQIVND (reference sequence). This CDR3 spans 14 amino acids. The germline V and J ends were trimmed by 3 bases and 4 bases, with 12 bases remaining between them. This chain's CDR3 is CASSMGRVATEAFF. As DNA, the CDR3 is TGTGCCAGTAGTATGGGGAGGGTAGCCACTGAAGCTTTCTTT.

This clone occurred once. This sequence joins TRBV28 and TRBJ2-3, with 8 bases that match TRBD1. The CDR3 sequence is 15 residues long. Germline V gene data show CDR1 as MDHEN and CDR2 as SYDVKM. Trimming at V came to 5 bases and at J to 1 base, leaving 5 bases not matched to a gene. In nucleotides, the CDR3 is TGTGCCAGCAGTAAACCGGGACAGGGCACAGATACGCAGTATTTT. Its translation is CASSKPGQGTDTQYF. The whole variable domain, remainder taken from reference TRBV28 and TRBJ2-3, is DVKVTQSSRYLVKRTGEKVFLECVQDMDHENMFWYRQDPGLGLRLIYFSYDVKMKEKGDIPEGYSVSREKKERFSLILESASTNQTSMYLCASSKPGQGTDTQYFGPGTRLTVL.

The chain carries TRBV15 and TRBJ1-4, with 9 bases lining up with TRBD1. Trimming cost V 1 base and J 8 bases; bases outside gene matches: 14. The CDR3 extends over 18 amino acids. Per germline, CDR1 LNHNV and CDR2 YYDKDF (reference sequence). CDR3 region: CATSRGGGQGTFGEKLFF. In DNA, the CDR3 is TGTGCCACCAGCAGAGGTGGGGGACAGGGTACTTTTGGGGAAAAACTGTTTTTT.

The chain uses TRBV6-2 or TRBV6-3 and TRBJ2-1; 11 positions match TRBD2. Germline V gene data show CDR1 as MNHEY and CDR2 as SVGEGT. After removal of 5 bases from V and 4 bases from J, the junction contained 7 bases not matched to a gene. The CDR3 extends over 16 amino acids. This CDR3 is CASSVLAGEEYNEQFF. CDR3 bases: TGTGCCAGCAGTGTACTAGCGGGGGAGGAATACAATGAGCAGTTCTTC.

The chain carries TRBV5-8 and TRBJ1-2; 10 bases align to TRBD1. CDR3 size: 13 residues. The J segment lost 13 bases and the V segment lost 5 bases, leaving 11 bases of the junction unmatched. Germline V gene sequence: CDR1 SGHTS, CDR2 YDEGEE. This CDR3 is CASSPDRGYYRTF. The CDR3 coding sequence is TGTGCCAGCAGTCCGGACAGGGGGTATTATCGCACCTTC.

This clone was counted between two and nine times. The chain employs TRBV7-3 and TRBJ1-1; 7 bases agree with TRBD1. Germline V lookup: CDR1 SGHTA, CDR2 FQGTGA. CDR3 length: 15 residues. V shed 4 bases and J 3 bases; nucleotides not matched to a gene: 8. The CDR3 is CASSSTGLPDTEAFF. CDR3 nucleotides: TGTGCCAGCAGCTCGACAGGGCTGCCCGACACTGAAGCTTTCTTT.

The J gene is TRBJ1-1, the V gene TRBV5-1; 9 nucleotides line up with TRBD1. The CDR3 totals 18 residues. V was clipped by 0 bases and J by 0 bases; unmatched bases: 9. CDR1 and CDR2 (germline): SGHRS, YFSETQ. This CDR3 reads CASSLDGDRDLMNTEAFF. In DNA, the CDR3 is TGCGCCAGCAGCTTGGATGGGGACAGGGACCTCATGAACACTGAAGCTTTCTTT.

The CDR3 sequence is CASSLNLQGASGANVLTF. The DNA for the CDR3 is TGCGCCAGCAGCTTGAATTTACAGGGGGCTAGTGGGGCCAACGTCCTGACTTTC. The chain joins TRBV5-1 to TRBJ2-6; the match to TRBD1 covers 9 bases. CDR3 length: 18 residues. Unmatched junction bases numbered 8, after V lost 1 base and J lost 3 bases. Germline V gene data show CDR1 as SGHRS and CDR2 as YFSETQ.

This clone was seen repeatedly, ten times or more. CDR3 DNA: TGTGCCAGCAGCATGGACAGTTACGAGCAGTACTTC. It specifies CASSMDSYEQYF. The genes are TRBV11-3 and TRBJ2-7; weak D call: TRBD1 (6 bases). CDR3 length equals 12 residues. V was trimmed by 5 bases and J by 4 bases, leaving 9 bases between them. Germline CDR1 SGHNT, CDR2 YENEEA.

This clone was found a few times. The rearrangement joins TRBV27 to TRBJ1-2, with D possibly TRBD1 on 5 matching bases. Germline CDR1 is MNHEY and CDR2 is SMNVEV (reference sequence). The CDR3 is made up of 14 amino acids. V was shortened by 9 bases and J by 5 bases, with 19 bases between the two germline ends. The CDR3 reads CASKGVRSGYGYTF. Here the CDR3 DNA reads TGTGCCAGTAAAGGGGTTAGGTCCGGGTATGGCTACACCTTC.

Concerning this clone: The same CDR3 can be traced to other DNA sequences in this sample. The chain combines TRBV6-1 with TRBJ2-5; D uncertain. Per the germline V gene, CDR1 is MNHNS and CDR2 is SASEGT. V was clipped by 0 bases and J by 4 bases, with 6 bases between them. The CDR3 spans 13 residues. CDR3: CASSEALRETQYF. The CDR3, as DNA: TGTGCCAGCAGTGAAGCGCTCAGAGAGACCCAGTACTTC.

The J gene is TRBJ1-2, the V gene TRBV18; D not certain. Germline CDR1 KGHSH, CDR2 LQKENI. V was clipped by 0 bases and J by 7 bases, with 12 bases between them. There are 14 residues in the CDR3. The CDR3 DNA reads as TGTGCCAGCTCACCACCGGAGGAGGGTTCTGGCTACACCTTC. Protein product: CASSPPEEGSGYTF.

This chain links TRBV6-5 with TRBJ1-6, with a possible D match to TRBD1 (5 bases). Trimming removed 5 bases from V and 7 bases from J, with 15 bases in between. This CDR3 region has 15 residues. Germline V gene lookup returns CDR1 MNHEY and CDR2 SVGAGI. In DNA form, the CDR3 reads TGTGCCAGCAGTCGCTCTTCGGGGGTCAATTCACCCCTCCACTTT. Translation gives CASSRSSGVNSPLHF.

The genes are TRBV13 and TRBJ1-6; TRBD1 matches 8 bases. V shed 3 bases and J 8 bases; nucleotides not matched to a gene: 9. The CDR3 has 16 residues. The germline V gene encodes CDR1 PRHDT and CDR2 FYEKMQ (reference sequence). CDR3 DNA sequence: TGTGCCAGCAGCTTCCGGGACAGGTCACTTCATTCACCCCTCCACTTT. Translated, it gives CASSFRDRSLHSPLHF.

There are a few counts of this clone. The V call is TRBV7-3, the J call TRBJ2-1; perhaps TRBD2 as D (6 bases). This CDR3 spans 16 amino acids. Per the germline V gene, CDR1 is SGHTA and CDR2 is FQGTGA. Trimming took 1 base from V and 7 from J, leaving 17 bases between them. The CDR3 sequence is CASSLMGGENTNEQFF. The CDR3 region has the DNA TGTGCCAGCAGCTTAATGGGCGGGGAGAATACTAATGAGCAGTTCTTC.

The sample holds many counts of this clone. The CDR3 nucleotides read TGTGCCAGCAGCCCGGCCGGACTAGGCAATGAGCAGTTCTTC. Translating gives CASSPAGLGNEQFF. This chain uses TRBV7-2 with TRBJ2-1; the match to TRBD2 covers 7 bases. The CDR3 is 14 amino acids. Trimming removed 5 bases from V and 6 bases from J; junction bases left unmatched: 7. CDR1 and CDR2 from the germline V gene are SGHTA and FQGNSA.

The V gene is TRBV2, the J gene TRBJ2-1; 11 nucleotides align to TRBD2. V was pared by 4 bases and J by 9 bases, with 5 bases of the junction left unmatched. The CDR3 loop spans 14 amino acids. CDR1 SNHLY and CDR2 FYNNEI come from the germline V gene. The CDR3 here is CASSGLAGWGEQFF. The DNA of the CDR3 is TGTGCCAGCAGTGGACTAGCGGGGTGGGGTGAGCAGTTCTTC.

The chain combines TRBV6-1 with TRBJ1-3; D possibly corresponds to TRBD1 (5 bases). Trimming pared 0 bases from V and 4 bases from J, leaving 7 bases between. The CDR3 runs to 14 residues. Looked up from germline, CDR1 is MNHNS and CDR2 is SASEGT. The CDR3 loop reads CASSEAGGGNTIYF. In DNA, the CDR3 is TGTGCCAGCAGTGAAGCCGGGGGGGGAAACACCATATATTTT.